This TCR beta chain was recovered during a study of beta chain features in type 1 diabetes. Study findings and constraints: Reads derived from cDNA could over-represent cells showing high TCR expression. The VDJ junctions of type 1 diabetes patients carried fewer insertions and more deletions. In patients and controls equally, PCR might favor templates that are shorter. TCRB CDR3s from Type 1 diabetes patients were moderately but significantly shorter in all four CD4+ subsets.

By way of CD45RO/CCR7/CD25/CD127/CD95/CD27, the CD4+ regulatory, stem cell-like memory, central memory and naive cells were sorted. Expressed TCRB transcripts were sequenced because the entire RNA isolate underwent reverse transcription. TCRdb's table, derived via immunoSEQ multiplex PCR, lists solely in-frame clones and lacks some. The data show 15,000 or so clones, 70% seen once. Turning to this clone: Its matching antigen is unknown.

Input material: stem cell memory CD4+ T cells from blood. This receptor was taken from a man younger than 40 with type 1 diabetes.

CDR3 bases: TGTGCCATCAGTGGACTAACCGGGACAGGGGGTAGCGGGCAGTACTTC. Translated, it gives CAISGLTGTGGSGQYF. V usage is TRBV10-3 and J usage is TRBJ2-7, with TRBD1 matching 11 bases. The ends lost 4 bases at V and 9 bases at J; junction bases unmatched: 14. Germline V lookup: CDR1 ENHRY, CDR2 SYGVKD. CDR3 length: 16 residues.